One and the same sample provided the 24 T cell receptor beta chains below, sequenced in a study of T cells expressing NK-cell markers. Using the 5' RACE reads, TCRdb records one entry per CDR3 protein without DNA. The sample's table shows about 460,000 distinct CDR3 sequences. Input material: blood T cells: a sorted CD56 or NKG2C T cell subset, CD4+ or CD8+ T cells, or bulk PBMC T cells (not recorded which). Receptors originate from a woman in her forties or fifties in good health.

CDR3 region: CASSHLPGQETQYF. V is TRBV3-1 and J is TRBJ2-5; the TCRdb D gene call, TRBD1, has no DNA to confirm it. The CDR3 extends over 14 amino acids. Germline V gene sequence: CDR1 LGHDT, CDR2 YNNKEL (reference sequence).

The chain has TRBV5-1 and TRBJ2-5; TCRdb lists TRBD2, though no DNA is available to test this call. The CDR3 runs to 14 residues. CDR1 and CDR2 (germline): SGHRS, YFSETQ. The CDR3 here is CATATSGSWETQYF. Complete variable domain (other parts from reference TRBV5-1 and TRBJ2-5): KAGVTQTPRYLIKTRGQQVTLSCSPISGHRSVSWYQQTPGQGLQFLFEYFSETQRNKGNFPGRFSGRQFSNSRSEMNVSTLELGDSALYLCATATSGSWETQYFGPGTRLLVL.

This chain connects TRBV6-1 to TRBJ1-1; the TCRdb D gene call, TRBD1, has no DNA to confirm it. Germline CDR1 MNHNS, CDR2 SASEGT. The length of the CDR3 is 15 residues. The CDR3 loop is CASSDPPGGRNEAFF.

CDR3 residues: CASCGQGRVCEQYF. V and J are TRBV18 and TRBJ2-7; the D call from TCRdb, TRBD1, cannot be confirmed without DNA. The CDR3 spans 14 residues. Germline CDR1 is KGHSH and CDR2 is LQKENI.

V and J are TRBV24-1 and TRBJ2-2; TCRdb's assignment of TRBD2 cannot be checked, as there is no DNA. CDR3 length: 12 amino acids. The germline V gene has CDR1 KGHDR and CDR2 SFDVKD. The CDR3 is CATSPSPGELFF.

J is TRBJ1-1 and V is TRBV6-5; TCRdb lists TRBD1, though no DNA is available to test this call. CDR1 and CDR2 from the germline V gene are MNHEY and SVGAGI. The CDR3 covers 12 residues. This chain's CDR3 is CASTPGIGGAFF.

The chain has TRBV24-1 and TRBJ2-6; the D call of TRBD2 rests on TCRdb alone, since no DNA is present to check it. This CDR3 comprises 16 residues. Germline lookup yields CDR1 KGHDR and CDR2 SFDVKD. The CDR3 sequence is CATSGGTPTGANVLTF.

V gene TRBV2 combines with J gene TRBJ1-1. CDR1 and CDR2 from the germline V gene are SNHLY and FYNNEI. This CDR3 region has 14 residues. CDR3 residues: CASSNLSGLLEAFF.

CDR3 loop: CASSHASPLAGVQQYF. The gene calls are TRBV5-1 and TRBJ2-7; the D call from TCRdb, TRBD2, cannot be confirmed without DNA. Germline CDR1 and CDR2: SGHRS and YFSETQ. The CDR3 extends over 16 amino acids. The whole variable domain, filled in from reference TRBV5-1 and TRBJ2-7, reads KAGVTQTPRYLIKTRGQQVTLSCSPISGHRSVSWYQQTPGQGLQFLFEYFSETQRNKGNFPGRFSGRQFSNSRSEMNVSTLELGDSALYLCASSHASPLAGVQQYFGPGTRLTVT.

The chain links TRBV11-2 to TRBJ2-1; the TCRdb call, TRBD2, lacks DNA for checking. Germline V gene sequence: CDR1 SGHAT, CDR2 FQNNGV. This CDR3 region has 15 residues. Here the CDR3 reads CASSLSFAGVGEQFF.

The chain uses TRBV6-1 and TRBJ1-5. This CDR3 comprises 14 residues. Germline CDR1 is MNHNS and CDR2 is SASEGT. CDR3 region: CASILGVNNQPQHF.

The V and J genes are TRBV5-1 and TRBJ2-3; TCRdb selects TRBD2, and the lack of DNA leaves this call unchecked. CDR1 is SGHRS and CDR2 is YFSETQ in the germline V gene. The CDR3 spans 16 residues. CDR3 in amino acids: CASSPAGVTSTDTQYF.

This chain connects TRBV9 to TRBJ2-5; checking the TCRdb D call of TRBD1 is not possible without DNA. The CDR3 is 15 residues long. Germline V gene lookup returns CDR1 SGDLS and CDR2 YYNGEE. The CDR3 loop is CASSVALGTEETQYF.

J is TRBJ2-1 and V is TRBV30; the D call of TRBD2 rests on TCRdb alone, since no DNA is present to check it. This CDR3 is built from 17 residues. Germline V CDR1 and CDR2: GTSNPN, SVGIG (reference sequence). The CDR3 loop is CAWSVRPSGRIYNEQFF.

The chain combines TRBV12-3 or TRBV12-4 with TRBJ2-2; as DNA is missing, the TRBD2 call by TCRdb cannot be tested. This CDR3 has 15 residues. Here the CDR3 reads CASRLLGVRTGELFF.

CDR3 region: CAWIGLAGEDTGELFF. The chain combines TRBV30 with TRBJ2-2; TCRdb calls TRBD2, which cannot be checked without DNA. CDR3 length equals 16 residues. Germline V gene sequence: CDR1 GTSNPN, CDR2 SVGIG (reference sequence).

This sequence joins TRBV10-3 and TRBJ2-5; TCRdb reports TRBD2, a call that lacks DNA to check it against. Germline V gene lookup returns CDR1 ENHRY and CDR2 SYGVKD. The CDR3 is 17 amino acids. The CDR3 is CAISDIDVWTLQETQYF.

The chain joins TRBV19 to TRBJ1-5; no DNA is available, so the TRBD1 call from TCRdb remains unchecked. Germline CDR1 reads LNHDA; CDR2 reads SQIVND (reference sequence). The CDR3 contains 17 residues. CDR3 protein: CASSIELGRGINQPQHF.

This chain uses TRBV20-1 with TRBJ1-1; there is no DNA to check the TCRdb D call of TRBD1. This CDR3 has 11 residues. Looked up from germline, CDR1 is DFQATT and CDR2 is SNEGSKA (reference sequence). The CDR3 is CSARGETAVFF.

This chain connects TRBV12-3 or TRBV12-4 to TRBJ2-2; TCRdb indicates TRBD2, and absent DNA this call remains unverified. The CDR3 contains 20 residues. The CDR3: CASSFRTSGRALGGPGELFF.

V is TRBV5-4 and J is TRBJ2-7. Per germline, CDR1 SGHNT and CDR2 YYREEE (reference sequence). The CDR3 extends over 14 amino acids. This chain's CDR3 is CASSSSSIHYEQYF.

This chain uses TRBV29-1 with TRBJ2-1; without DNA, the TCRdb call of TRBD1 cannot be checked. This CDR3 is 14 amino acids long. Germline loops: CDR1 SQVTM, CDR2 ANQGSEA. The CDR3 sequence: CSVDQGESSNEQFF.

The rearrangement joins TRBV4-1 to TRBJ2-1; there is no DNA to check the TCRdb D call of TRBD1. The V gene's germline CDR1 is MGHRA and CDR2 YSYEKL. The CDR3 spans 15 residues. The CDR3 loop is CASSQVGQGLGEQFF.

The CDR3 spells CASTATGTGDYNEQFF. J is TRBJ2-1 and V is TRBV6-1; TCRdb calls TRBD1, which cannot be checked without DNA. Per germline, CDR1 MNHNS and CDR2 SASEGT. This CDR3 spans 16 amino acids.